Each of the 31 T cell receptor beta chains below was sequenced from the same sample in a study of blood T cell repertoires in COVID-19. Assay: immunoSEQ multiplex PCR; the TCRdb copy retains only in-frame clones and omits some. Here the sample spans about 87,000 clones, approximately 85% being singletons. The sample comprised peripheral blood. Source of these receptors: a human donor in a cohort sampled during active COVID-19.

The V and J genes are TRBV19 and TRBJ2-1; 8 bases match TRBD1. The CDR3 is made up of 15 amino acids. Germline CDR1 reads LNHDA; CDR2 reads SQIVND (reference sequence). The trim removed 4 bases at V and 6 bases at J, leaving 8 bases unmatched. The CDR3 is CASSTQPTGGNEQFF. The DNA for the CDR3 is TGTGCCAGTAGTACACAGCCAACAGGGGGCAATGAGCAGTTCTTC.

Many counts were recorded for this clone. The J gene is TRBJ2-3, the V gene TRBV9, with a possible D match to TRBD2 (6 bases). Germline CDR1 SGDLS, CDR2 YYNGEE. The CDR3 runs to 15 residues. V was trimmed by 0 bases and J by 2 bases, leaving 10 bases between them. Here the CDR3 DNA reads TGTGCCAGCAGCGTAGGGGGGGTCTTCACAGATACGCAGTATTTT. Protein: CASSVGGVFTDTQYF.

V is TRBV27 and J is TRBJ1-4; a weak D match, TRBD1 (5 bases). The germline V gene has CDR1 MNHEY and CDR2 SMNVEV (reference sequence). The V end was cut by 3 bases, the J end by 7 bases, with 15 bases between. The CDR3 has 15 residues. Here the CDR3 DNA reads TGTGCCAGCAGTTTGACGCCAAGCCAGGGTGAAAAACTGTTTTTT. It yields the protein CASSLTPSQGEKLFF.

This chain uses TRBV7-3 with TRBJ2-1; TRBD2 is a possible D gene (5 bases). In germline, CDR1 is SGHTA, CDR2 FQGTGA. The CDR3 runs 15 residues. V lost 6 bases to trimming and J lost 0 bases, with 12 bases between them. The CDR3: CASSSPGSSYNEQFF. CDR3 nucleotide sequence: TGTGCCAGCAGTTCGCCGGGGAGCTCCTACAATGAGCAGTTCTTC. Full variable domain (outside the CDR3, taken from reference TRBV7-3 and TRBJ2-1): GAGVSQTPSNKVTEKGKYVELRCDPISGHTALYWYRQSLGQGPEFLIYFQGTGAADDSGLPNDRFFAVRPEGSVSTLKIQRTERGDSAVYLCASSSPGSSYNEQFFGPGTRLTVL.

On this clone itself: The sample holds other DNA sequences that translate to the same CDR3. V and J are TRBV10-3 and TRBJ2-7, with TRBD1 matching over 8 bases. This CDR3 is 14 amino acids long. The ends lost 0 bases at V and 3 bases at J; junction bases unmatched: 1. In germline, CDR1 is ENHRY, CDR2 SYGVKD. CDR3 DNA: TGTGCCATCAGTGAGTCTACAGGGGGCTACGAGCAGTACTTC. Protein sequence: CAISESTGGYEQYF.

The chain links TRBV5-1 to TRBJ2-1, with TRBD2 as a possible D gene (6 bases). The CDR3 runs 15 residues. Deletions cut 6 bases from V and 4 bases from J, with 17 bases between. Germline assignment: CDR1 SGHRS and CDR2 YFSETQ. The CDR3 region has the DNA TGCGCCAGCAAGAAGGAGGAGGGGTTATACAATGAGCAGTTCTTC. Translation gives CASKKEEGLYNEQFF.

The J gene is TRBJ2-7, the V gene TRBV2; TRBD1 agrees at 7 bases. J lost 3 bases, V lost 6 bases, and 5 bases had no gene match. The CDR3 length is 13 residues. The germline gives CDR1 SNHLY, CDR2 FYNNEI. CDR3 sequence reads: CASSQDRNYEQYF. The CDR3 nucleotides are TGTGCCAGCAGCCAGGACAGGAACTACGAGCAGTACTTC.

The CDR3 DNA sequence: TGTGCCAGCACGGCCATGGACAGGGGGCTCAACGAGCAGTACTTC. Translation: CASTAMDRGLNEQYF. This chain uses TRBV28 with TRBJ2-7; 11 nucleotides align to TRBD1. V shed 7 bases, J shed 5 bases, and the junction held 10 bases outside the gene matches. The CDR3 is made up of 15 amino acids. Germline CDR1 and CDR2: MDHEN and SYDVKM.

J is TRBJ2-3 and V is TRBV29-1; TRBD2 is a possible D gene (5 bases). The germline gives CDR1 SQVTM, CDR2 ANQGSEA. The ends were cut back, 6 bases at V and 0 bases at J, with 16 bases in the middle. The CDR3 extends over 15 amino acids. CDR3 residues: CSVPGGPTSTDTQYF. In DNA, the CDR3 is TGCAGCGTCCCAGGCGGGCCCACTAGCACAGATACGCAGTATTTT.

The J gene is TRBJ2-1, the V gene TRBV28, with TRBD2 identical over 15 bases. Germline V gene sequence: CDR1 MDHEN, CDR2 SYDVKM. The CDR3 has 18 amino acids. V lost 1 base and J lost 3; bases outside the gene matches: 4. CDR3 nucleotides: TGTGCCAGCAGTTTATCGGGACTAGCGGGAGGAAACTACAATGAGCAGTTCTTC. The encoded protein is CASSLSGLAGGNYNEQFF.

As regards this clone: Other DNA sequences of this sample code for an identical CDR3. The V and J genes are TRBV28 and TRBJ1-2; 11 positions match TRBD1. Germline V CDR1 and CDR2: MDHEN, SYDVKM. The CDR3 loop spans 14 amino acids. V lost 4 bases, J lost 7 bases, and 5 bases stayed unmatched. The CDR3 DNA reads TGTGCCAGCAGTTCTGGACAGGGGGCGGGTGGCTACACCTTC. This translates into CASSSGQGAGGYTF.

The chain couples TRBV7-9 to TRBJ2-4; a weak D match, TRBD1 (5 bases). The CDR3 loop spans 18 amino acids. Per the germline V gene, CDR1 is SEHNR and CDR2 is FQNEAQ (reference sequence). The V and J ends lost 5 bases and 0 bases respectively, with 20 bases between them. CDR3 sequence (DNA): TGTGCCAGCAGCCCAAGCGACAGAATTCCAGGAGCCAAAAACATTCAGTACTTC. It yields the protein CASSPSDRIPGAKNIQYF.

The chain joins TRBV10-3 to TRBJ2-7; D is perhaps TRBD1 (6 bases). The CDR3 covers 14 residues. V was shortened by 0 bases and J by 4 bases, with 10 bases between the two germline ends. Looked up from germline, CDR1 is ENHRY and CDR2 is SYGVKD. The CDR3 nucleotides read TGTGCCATCAGTGAGTCACAGGGTTTTTACGAGCAGTACTTC. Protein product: CAISESQGFYEQYF.

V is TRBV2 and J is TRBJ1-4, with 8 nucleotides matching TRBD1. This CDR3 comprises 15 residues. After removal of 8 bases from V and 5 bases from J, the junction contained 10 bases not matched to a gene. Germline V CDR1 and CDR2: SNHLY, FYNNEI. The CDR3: CASAFRGQENEKLFF. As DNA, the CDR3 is TGTGCCAGCGCCTTTAGGGGACAGGAGAATGAAAAACTGTTTTTT.

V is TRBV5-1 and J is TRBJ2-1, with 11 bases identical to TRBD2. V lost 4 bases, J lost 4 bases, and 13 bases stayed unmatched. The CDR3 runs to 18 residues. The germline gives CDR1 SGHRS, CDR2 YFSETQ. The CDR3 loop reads CASSAPASTSGSYNEQFF. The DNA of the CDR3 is TGCGCCAGCAGCGCTCCAGCCTCCACTAGCGGGAGTTACAATGAGCAGTTCTTC.

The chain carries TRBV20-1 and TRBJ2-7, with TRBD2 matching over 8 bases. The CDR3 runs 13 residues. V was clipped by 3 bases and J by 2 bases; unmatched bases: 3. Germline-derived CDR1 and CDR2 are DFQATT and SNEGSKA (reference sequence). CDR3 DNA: TGCAGTGCTAGTATGGGACTAGCCTACGAGCAGTACTTC. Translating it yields CSASMGLAYEQYF.

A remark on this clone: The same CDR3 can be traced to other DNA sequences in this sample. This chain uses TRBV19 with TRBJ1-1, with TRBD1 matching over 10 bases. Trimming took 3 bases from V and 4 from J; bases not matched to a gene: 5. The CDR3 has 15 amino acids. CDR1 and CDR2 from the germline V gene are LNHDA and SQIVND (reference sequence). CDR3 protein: CASSIPTGGFTEAFF. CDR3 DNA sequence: TGTGCCAGTAGTATCCCGACAGGGGGCTTCACTGAAGCTTTCTTT.

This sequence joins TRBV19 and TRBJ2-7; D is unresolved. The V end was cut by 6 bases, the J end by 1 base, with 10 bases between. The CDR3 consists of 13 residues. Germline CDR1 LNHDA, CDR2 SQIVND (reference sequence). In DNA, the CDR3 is TGTGCCAGTAGCGACCTAGGATCCTACGAGCAGTACTTC. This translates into CASSDLGSYEQYF.

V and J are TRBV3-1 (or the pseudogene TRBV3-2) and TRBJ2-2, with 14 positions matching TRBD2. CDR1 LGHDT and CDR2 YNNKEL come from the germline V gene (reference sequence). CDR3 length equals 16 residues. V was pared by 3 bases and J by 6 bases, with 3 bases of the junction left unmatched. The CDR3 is CASSQGGLAGAGELFF. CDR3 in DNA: TGTGCCAGCAGCCAGGGGGGACTAGCGGGAGCCGGGGAGCTGTTTTTT.

CDR3 sequence: CASSPGGVGDEKLFF. Written as DNA, the CDR3 is TGTGCCAGCAGCCCTGGAGGGGTCGGGGATGAAAAACTGTTTTTT. V gene TRBV5-6 combines with J gene TRBJ1-4; D possibly corresponds to TRBD1 (5 bases). The germline CDR1 and CDR2 sequences are SGHDT and YYEEEE. With 4 bases removed from V and 6 bases from J, the gap between germline ends came to 16 bases. The CDR3 is 15 residues long.

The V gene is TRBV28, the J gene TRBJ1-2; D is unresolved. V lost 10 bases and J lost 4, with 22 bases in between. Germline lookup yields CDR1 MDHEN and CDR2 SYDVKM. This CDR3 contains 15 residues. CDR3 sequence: CATLAGGLAGYGYTF. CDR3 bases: TGTGCCACCCTCGCTGGAGGGCTGGCGGGCTATGGCTACACCTTC.

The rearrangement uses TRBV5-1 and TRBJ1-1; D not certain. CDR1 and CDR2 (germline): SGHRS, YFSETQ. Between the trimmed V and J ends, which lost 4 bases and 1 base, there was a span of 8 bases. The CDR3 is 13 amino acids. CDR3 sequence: CASSRGGNTEAFF. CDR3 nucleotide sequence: TGCGCCAGCAGCCGGGGAGGGAACACTGAAGCTTTCTTT. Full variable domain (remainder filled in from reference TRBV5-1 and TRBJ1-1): KAGVTQTPRYLIKTRGQQVTLSCSPISGHRSVSWYQQTPGQGLQFLFEYFSETQRNKGNFPGRFSGRQFSNSRSEMNVSTLELGDSALYLCASSRGGNTEAFFGQGTRLTVV.

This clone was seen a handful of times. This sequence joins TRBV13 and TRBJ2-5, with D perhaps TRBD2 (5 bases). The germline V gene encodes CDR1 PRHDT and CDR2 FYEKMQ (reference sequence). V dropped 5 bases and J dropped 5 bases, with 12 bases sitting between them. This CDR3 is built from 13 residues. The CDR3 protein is CASSPTTRETQYF. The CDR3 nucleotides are TGTGCCAGCAGCCCGACTACGAGGGAGACCCAGTACTTC. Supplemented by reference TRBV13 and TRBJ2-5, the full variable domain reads AAGVIQSPRHLIKEKRETATLKCYPIPRHDTVYWYQQGPGQDPQFLISFYEKMQSDKGSIPDRFSAQQFSDYHSELNMSSLELGDSALYFCASSPTTRETQYFGPGTRLLVL.

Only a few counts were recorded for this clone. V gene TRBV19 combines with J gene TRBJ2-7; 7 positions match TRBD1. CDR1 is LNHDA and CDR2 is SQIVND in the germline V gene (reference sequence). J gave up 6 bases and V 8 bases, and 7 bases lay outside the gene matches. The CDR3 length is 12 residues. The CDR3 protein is CASGTGAGEQYF. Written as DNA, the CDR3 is TGTGCCAGTGGAACAGGGGCAGGCGAGCAGTACTTC.

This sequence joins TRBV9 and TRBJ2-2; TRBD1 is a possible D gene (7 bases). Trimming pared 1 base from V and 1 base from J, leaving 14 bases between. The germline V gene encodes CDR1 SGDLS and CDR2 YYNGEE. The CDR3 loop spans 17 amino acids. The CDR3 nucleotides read TGTGCCAGCAGCGTACCCGCCCAGGGGGGGAACACCGGGGAGCTGTTTTTT. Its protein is CASSVPAQGGNTGELFF.

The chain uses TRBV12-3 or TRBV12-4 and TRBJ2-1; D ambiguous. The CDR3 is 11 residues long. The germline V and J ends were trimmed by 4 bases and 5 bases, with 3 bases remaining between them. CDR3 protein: CASSSNNEQFF. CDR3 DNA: TGTGCCAGCAGTTCCAACAATGAGCAGTTCTTC.

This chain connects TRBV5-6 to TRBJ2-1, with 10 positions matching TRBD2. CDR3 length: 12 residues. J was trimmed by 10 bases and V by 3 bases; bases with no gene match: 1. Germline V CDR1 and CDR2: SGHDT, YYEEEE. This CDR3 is CASSSAGGEQFF. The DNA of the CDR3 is TGTGCCAGCAGCTCAGCGGGGGGGGAGCAGTTCTTC.

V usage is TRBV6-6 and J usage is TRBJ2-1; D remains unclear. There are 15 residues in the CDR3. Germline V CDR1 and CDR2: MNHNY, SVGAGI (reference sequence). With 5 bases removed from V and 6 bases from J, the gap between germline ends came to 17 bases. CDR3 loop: CASSLGLPPLNEQFF. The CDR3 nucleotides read TGTGCCAGCAGTCTTGGGCTACCGCCCCTCAATGAGCAGTTCTTC.

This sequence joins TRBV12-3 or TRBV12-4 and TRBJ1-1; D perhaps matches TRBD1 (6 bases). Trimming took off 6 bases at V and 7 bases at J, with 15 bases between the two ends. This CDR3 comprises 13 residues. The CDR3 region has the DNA TGTGCCAGCAGGGGGCGAGGGGGAATTGAAGCTTTCTTT. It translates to CASRGRGGIEAFF.

In DNA, the CDR3 is TGTGCCAGCAGCGCTACATCCGGGGAAGCTTTCTTT. Translated, it gives CASSATSGEAFF. The chain couples TRBV5-6 to TRBJ1-1; no clear D. In germline, CDR1 is SGHDT, CDR2 YYEEEE. The V end lost 4 bases, the J end lost 8 bases, and 12 bases lay between the germline ends. The CDR3 consists of 12 residues.

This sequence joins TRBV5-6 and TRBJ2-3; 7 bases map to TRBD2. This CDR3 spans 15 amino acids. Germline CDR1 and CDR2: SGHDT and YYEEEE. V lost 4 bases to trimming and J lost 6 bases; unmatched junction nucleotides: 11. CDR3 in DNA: TGTGCCAGCAGCAGCGGGACCGGCCTCCGGGATACGCAGTATTTT. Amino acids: CASSSGTGLRDTQYF.